This T cell receptor beta chain comes out of a study of T cell responses to AZD1222 COVID-19 vaccine. Only in-frame clones appear in the TCRdb table, and some are missing; sequencing was by immunoSEQ multiplex PCR. Seen here are roughly 140,000 clones, 90% observed once, and the top ten hold about 3.5%. This CDR3 has 16 amino acids. Losses at the gene ends were 1 base for V and 1 base for J; bases not matched to a gene: 5. The germline V gene encodes CDR1 MGHRA and CDR2 YSYEKL. Sequencing used peripheral blood, obtained on day 0 of AZD1222 vaccination. The rearrangement links TRBV4-1 to TRBJ1-1; TRBD1 matches 8 bases. The TCR was taken from an adult in good health. The CDR3 spells CASSQGLRGRNTEAFF. In nucleotides, the CDR3 is TGCGCCAGCAGCCAAGGGCTCAGGGGGCGGAACACTGAAGCTTTCTTT.